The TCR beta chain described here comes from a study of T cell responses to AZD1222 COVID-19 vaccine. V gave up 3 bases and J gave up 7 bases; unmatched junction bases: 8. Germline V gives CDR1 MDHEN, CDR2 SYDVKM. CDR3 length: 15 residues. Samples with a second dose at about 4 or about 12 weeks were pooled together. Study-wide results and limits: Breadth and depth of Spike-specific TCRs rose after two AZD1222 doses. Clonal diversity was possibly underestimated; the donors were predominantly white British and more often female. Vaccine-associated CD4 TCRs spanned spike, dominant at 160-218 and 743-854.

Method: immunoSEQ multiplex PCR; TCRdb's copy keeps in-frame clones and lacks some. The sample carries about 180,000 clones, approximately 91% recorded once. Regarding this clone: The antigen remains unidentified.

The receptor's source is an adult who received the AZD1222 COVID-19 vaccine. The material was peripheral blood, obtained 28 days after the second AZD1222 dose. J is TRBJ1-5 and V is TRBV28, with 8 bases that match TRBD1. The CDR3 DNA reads TGTGCCAGCAGTTTCCAGGGGGCAGGTGAGCAGCCCCAGCATTTT. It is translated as CASSFQGAGEQPQHF.